The table lists the clone carrying this TCR beta chain with a count of one. Its matching antigen is unknown. At sampling all donors were nominally healthy, likely with unrecorded immune exposures. Amplification used 60 Vbeta primers and 13 Jbeta primers. Profiled with immunoSEQ multiplex PCR; TCRdb holds only in-frame clones, not every one. This sample has 110,000 or so clones, with around 70% found just once. The data derive from a study of cytomegalovirus exposure and HLA in healthy donors. Study-level information: HLA-typed donors were the source of about 85 million unique TCRs, which an early data release held.

This CDR3 spans 18 amino acids. V was cut by 0 bases and J by 3 bases, with 16 bases left in between. Germline CDR1 SGHRS, CDR2 YFSETQ. Points from the study as a whole: Later analysis identified some 16,000 TCR beta sequences associated with HLA alleles, using a false discovery rate threshold of 0.05.

This sequence was found in a woman in her thirties or forties in good health and CMV-seropositive. The chain joins TRBV5-1 to TRBJ1-6, with unresolved D. Sequencing used PBMCs. The CDR3 DNA reads as TGCGCCAGCAGCTTGGGGGCGGGAGGCCCTCGCTATAATTCACCCCTCCACTTT. As protein: CASSLGAGGPRYNSPLHF.